This is a list of T cell receptor beta chains from one sample in a study of cytomegalovirus exposure and HLA in healthy donors. Clones were read by immunoSEQ multiplex PCR, and TCRdb kept only the in-frame ones, dropping some. The data show around 99,000 clones, 60% to 80% seen once. Sequencing was carried out using PBMCs. These receptors all come from a man aged 40-49 years in good health and CMV-seronegative. Both conserved end residues are part of each CDR3. A D gene is named only where the DNA matches it firmly.

v_call d_call cdr3_aa
TRBV18 TRBD1 CASSETGMDGYTF
TRBV6-1 NA CASSVFLGGNTEAFF
TRBV29-1 TRBD1 CSVEGRGPTGELFF
TRBV28 TRBD2 CASSRGTSGRVLAQYF
TRBV28 TRBD1 CASRTTRGRAFF
TRBV5-6 TRBD1 CASSLRDRLSYEQYF
TRBV10-3 NA CAISESKAGRETQYF
TRBV11-2 NA CASSLVGTGGGRAYEQYF
TRBV9 NA CASSVAEGARTDTQYF
TRBV11-2 NA CASSSLTARVYNEQFF
TRBV2 TRBD1 CASSVDRPGNTEAFF
TRBV5-1 TRBD1 CASKVGTGGGSEQYF
TRBV21-1 NA CASSKRLPTSYNSPLHF
TRBV7-8 TRBD1 CASSRTGSGTQYF
TRBV7-2 TRBD1 CASSFGTGRANEKLFF
TRBV30 TRBD2 CAWSVGTSGRTDTQYF
TRBV7-6 TRBD1 CASSLGTGYEQYF
TRBV2 NA CASSEEGLESYTF
TRBV7-3 NA CASSLTDGQNYGYTF
TRBV5-1 TRBD1 CASKPGTEVTGELFF
TRBV5-6 TRBD2 CASSSGLNDEQYF
TRBV19 TRBD1 CASSMLGQGAANEQFF
TRBV2 NA CASSPQGYEQYF
TRBV15 TRBD1 CATSKSMPSGQGQIQETQYF
TRBV14 TRBD2 CASSQHPRPSGSGYEQYF
TRBV18 TRBD1 CASSPLAGTGDTEAFF
TRBV5-4 NA CASSAGREQFF
TRBV7-3 TRBD1 CASSSGQGEETQYF
TRBV6-5 TRBD1 CASSYGRQGPNGYTF
TRBV2 TRBD2 CASSGLAGFEQYF
TRBV7-9 TRBD1 CASSLTGTGRLNGYTF
TRBV4-2 TRBD1 CASSQVGDSSYEQYF
TRBV4-1 NA CASSQGAGDTEAFF
TRBV5-1 NA CASSLGDSLFSGNTIYF
TRBV27 NA CASSLRGARDSPLHF
TRBV30 NA CAWSTGVLNEKLFF
TRBV5-4 NA CASSGVGEGGYGYTF
TRBV27 TRBD2 CASSLIVTSGSLEQYF
TRBV4-1 NA CASSQGQADEQYF
TRBV6-1 TRBD2 CASSEVAGGPGELFF
TRBV10-3 NA CAISDSVSYNEQFF
TRBV9 NA CASSVVLVDTQYF
TRBV28 TRBD1 CASSTRTGKYSYEQYF
TRBV6-6 NA CANSLGPGPYEQYF
TRBV5-1 TRBD1 CASSPRDSNNSPLHF
TRBV7-9 NA CASSLDTGETQYF
TRBV27 NA CASSPGRGNTGELFF
TRBV6-1 NA CASSDRGGKNIQYF
TRBV5-1 TRBD2 CASSSGTSGSGFGDTQYF
TRBV11-2 NA CASSVGGSGNTIYF
TRBV5-5 NA CASSSIFRQGGPEAFF
TRBV28 TRBD1 CASSSQGARAKLFF